This T cell receptor beta chain was sequenced for a study of identical twins. CDR1 and CDR2 (germline): SNHLY, FYNNEI. The CDR3 extends over 15 amino acids. The V gene end was trimmed by 4 bases and the J gene end by 5 bases; junction bases not matched to a gene: 7. Each CDR3 protein is one row after TCRdb ran MiXCR on the 5' RACE reads. Of a few hundred thousand distinct CDR3 sequences listed, roughly 12% were seen once; the top ten hold more than 3.5%. These data also featured in a second study, about yellow fever vaccine responses in identical twins.

Sequenced input: memory (CD45RO+) T cells sorted from blood. This TCR came from a woman aged 18 to 35 in good health. V is TRBV2 and J is TRBJ2-2; 7 bases are shared with TRBD1. CDR3 bases: TGTGCCAGCAGTGTGAGCCAGGGGGAGACCGGGGAGCTGTTTTTT. This gives the protein CASSVSQGETGELFF.